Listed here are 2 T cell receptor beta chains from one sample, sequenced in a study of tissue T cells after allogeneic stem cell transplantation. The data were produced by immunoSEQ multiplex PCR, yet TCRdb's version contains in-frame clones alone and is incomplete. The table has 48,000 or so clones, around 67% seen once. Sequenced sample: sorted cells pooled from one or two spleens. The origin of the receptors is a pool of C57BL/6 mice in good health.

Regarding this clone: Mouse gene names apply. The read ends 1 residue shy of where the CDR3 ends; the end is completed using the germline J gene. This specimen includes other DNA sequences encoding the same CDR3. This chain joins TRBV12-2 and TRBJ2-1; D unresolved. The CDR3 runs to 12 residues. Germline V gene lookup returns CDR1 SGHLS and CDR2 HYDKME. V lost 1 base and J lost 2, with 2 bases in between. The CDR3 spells CASSLDYAEQFF. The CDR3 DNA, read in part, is TGTGCCAGCTCTCTTGACTATGCTGAGCAGTTC.

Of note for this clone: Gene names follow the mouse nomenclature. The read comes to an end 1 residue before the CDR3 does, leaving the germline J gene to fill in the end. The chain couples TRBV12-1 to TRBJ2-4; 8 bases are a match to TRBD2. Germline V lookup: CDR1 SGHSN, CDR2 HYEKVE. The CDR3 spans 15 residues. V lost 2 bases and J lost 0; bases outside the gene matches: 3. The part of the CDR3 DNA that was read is TGTGCCAGCTCTCCGACTGGGGCTAGTCAAAACACCTTGTAC. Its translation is CASSPTGASQNTLY. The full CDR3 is CASSPTGASQNTLYF.